Below are 16 T cell receptor beta chains sequenced from a single sample in a study of shared clonotypes between healthy human individuals. Libraries were prepared by immunoSEQ multiplex PCR; TCRdb keeps only in-frame clonotypes and omits some of them. The sample gives about 1 million clones, about 70% of which show up once; approximately 1.5% is in the top ten. The sample was memory CD4+ T cells sorted from blood. Subset denoted: CD45RA-negative fraction. The receptors shown here come from a man younger than 35 in good health.

This clone was counted a single time. V and J are TRBV28 and TRBJ2-1; D might be TRBD1 (6 bases). V lost 6 bases and J lost 9, with 12 bases in between. Germline V gene sequence: CDR1 MDHEN, CDR2 SYDVKM. CDR3 length equals 12 residues. The CDR3 coding sequence is TGTGCCAGCAGCAAGACAGGCCCTGAGCAGTTCTTC. This encodes CASSKTGPEQFF. Based on the CDR3 plus reference TRBV28 and TRBJ2-1, the full variable domain is DVKVTQSSRYLVKRTGEKVFLECVQDMDHENMFWYRQDPGLGLRLIYFSYDVKMKEKGDIPEGYSVSREKKERFSLILESASTNQTSMYLCASSKTGPEQFFGPGTRLTVL.

The chain links TRBV19 to TRBJ1-5; TRBD1 is a possible D gene (5 bases). V shed 5 bases and J shed 4 bases, with 15 bases lying between them. Germline-derived CDR1 and CDR2 are LNHDA and SQIVND (reference sequence). The CDR3 sequence is 15 residues long. The CDR3: CASSGGGGPNQPQHF. CDR3 DNA: TGTGCCAGTAGTGGTGGTGGGGGACCGAATCAGCCCCAGCATTTT.

In its sample, this clone was seen a few times. The J gene is TRBJ1-4, the V gene TRBV7-9; D might be TRBD1 (5 bases). The CDR3 is made up of 15 amino acids. Germline V gives CDR1 SEHNR, CDR2 FQNEAQ (reference sequence). Trimming shortened V by 5 bases and J by 7 bases, and 17 bases separated the two germline ends. The CDR3 here is CASSNTQGQGEKLFF. CDR3 DNA: TGTGCCAGCAGCAACACCCAGGGTCAGGGTGAAAAACTGTTTTTT.

V and J are TRBV5-4 and TRBJ2-1, with TRBD2 matching over 10 bases. The germline gives CDR1 SGHNT, CDR2 YYREEE (reference sequence). Germline trimming cut 4 bases from V and 0 bases from J; bases unmatched to any gene: 10. The CDR3 length is 18 residues. As DNA, the CDR3 is TGTGCCAGCAGCCCGGGACTTTTAGCGGGAGGCTCCTACAATGAGCAGTTCTTC. Amino acids: CASSPGLLAGGSYNEQFF.

The genes are TRBV16 and TRBJ1-4; 8 nucleotides align to TRBD1. Losses at the gene ends were 0 bases for V and 8 bases for J; bases not matched to a gene: 5. The CDR3 covers 15 residues. CDR1 and CDR2 (germline): KGHSY, FQNENV. The CDR3 loop is CASSQSRTGSEKLFF. The CDR3 nucleotides read TGTGCCAGCAGCCAATCCAGGACAGGGAGCGAAAAACTGTTTTTT.

The chain couples TRBV30 to TRBJ1-1, with D unresolved. Trimming pared 2 bases from V and 12 bases from J, leaving 19 bases between. The CDR3 contains 13 residues. Germline lookup yields CDR1 GTSNPN and CDR2 SVGIG (reference sequence). The CDR3 nucleotides read TGTGCCTGGAGTCAAAAGGCCTCCTCTGGGTCTTTCTTT. Amino acid sequence: CAWSQKASSGSFF.

The chain's CDR3 is CASSGREFTDTQYF. For the CDR3, the DNA is TGTGCCAGCTCGGGGCGGGAGTTTACAGATACGCAGTATTTT. The chain joins TRBV18 to TRBJ2-3, with 7 nucleotides matching TRBD2. Germline CDR1 reads KGHSH; CDR2 reads LQKENI. CDR3 length: 14 amino acids. V was pared by 6 bases and J by 3 bases, with 6 bases of the junction left unmatched.

This clone was seen a single time. The chain is built from TRBV2 and TRBJ2-7; TRBD1 aligns across 7 bases. V shed 8 bases, J shed 4 bases, and the junction held 20 bases outside the gene matches. CDR1 and CDR2 (germline): SNHLY, FYNNEI. CDR3 length equals 17 residues. The CDR3 sequence: CASSSGTKTGQKYEQYF. CDR3 DNA: TGTGCCAGCTCCTCTGGTACGAAAACGGGACAGAAGTACGAGCAGTACTTC.

Points on this clone: A far larger clone lies a single base away; this is likely a read error. The rearrangement uses TRBV7-6 and TRBJ1-1; possible D gene TRBD1, 5 bases. The germline gives CDR1 SGHVS, CDR2 FNYEAQ. The CDR3 totals 14 residues. V lost 5 bases and J lost 1, with 11 bases in between. The CDR3 DNA is TGTGCCAGCAGCCCGCTGGGGGGGAACACTGAAGCTTTCTTT. Amino acid sequence: CASSPLGGNTEAFF.

This clone has a handful of counts. V and J are TRBV10-3 and TRBJ2-2; D remains ambiguous. V was pared by 3 bases and J by 4 bases, with 0 bases between. CDR1 and CDR2 (germline): ENHRY, SYGVKD. There are 11 residues in the CDR3. The DNA for the CDR3 is TGTGCCATCAGTGACACCGGGGAGCTGTTTTTT. Its translation is CAISDTGELFF.

The chain couples TRBV7-9 to TRBJ1-2; 8 bases align to TRBD1. Germline trimming cut 5 bases from V and 5 bases from J; bases unmatched to any gene: 10. Germline V lookup: CDR1 SEHNR, CDR2 FQNEAQ (reference sequence). This CDR3 comprises 15 residues. This CDR3 is CASSPHGQGLYGYTF. CDR3 DNA sequence: TGTGCCAGCAGCCCTCATGGACAGGGTTTGTATGGCTACACCTTC. Supplemented by reference TRBV7-9 and TRBJ1-2, the full variable domain reads DTGVSQNPRHKITKRGQNVTFRCDPISEHNRLYWYRQTLGQGPEFLTYFQNEAQLEKSRLLSDRFSAERPKGSFSTLEIQRTEQGDSAMYLCASSPHGQGLYGYTFGSGTRLTVV.

This chain links TRBV19 with TRBJ1-1, with TRBD1 matching 7 bases. The CDR3 is 15 residues long. V lost 6 bases and J lost 0; bases outside the gene matches: 7. Germline loops: CDR1 LNHDA, CDR2 SQIVND (reference sequence). For the CDR3, the DNA is TGTGCCAGTAGGACAGGGTCCCTTATGAACACTGAAGCTTTCTTT. Its protein is CASRTGSLMNTEAFF.

The genes are TRBV10-3 and TRBJ2-3; 10 bases match TRBD2. The CDR3 is 18 residues long. Trimming took 0 bases from V and 7 from J; bases not matched to a gene: 13. Germline CDR1 and CDR2: ENHRY and SYGVKD. The chain's CDR3 is CAISESIAQREGLNTQYF. CDR3 DNA: TGTGCCATCAGTGAGTCGATCGCCCAGCGGGAGGGACTGAATACGCAGTATTTT.

As for this clone: Other DNA sequences in this specimen translate into the identical CDR3. This chain's CDR3 is CASSQGGQGGSPLHF. The CDR3 bases are TGCGCCAGCAGCCAAGGGGGACAGGGAGGCTCACCCCTCCACTTT. The rearrangement joins TRBV4-1 to TRBJ1-6, with 9 bases identical to TRBD1. J was trimmed by 10 bases and V by 1 base; bases with no gene match: 5. Germline CDR1 is MGHRA and CDR2 is YSYEKL. This CDR3 spans 15 amino acids.

This clone was observed a single time. This CDR3 is also generated by other DNA sequences in the sample. V and J are TRBV5-4 and TRBJ2-3, with D uncertain. Germline assignment: CDR1 SGHNT and CDR2 YYREEE (reference sequence). This CDR3 has 15 residues. V lost 4 bases and J 0 bases, leaving 12 bases between the germline ends. CDR3 residues: CASSLGPTSTDTQYF. Here the CDR3 DNA reads TGTGCCAGCAGCCTTGGACCGACTAGCACAGATACGCAGTATTTT.

The chain employs TRBV7-9 and TRBJ1-1; TRBD1 agrees at 7 bases. V was clipped by 7 bases and J by 4 bases; unmatched bases: 12. The CDR3 is made up of 15 amino acids. Germline V CDR1 and CDR2: SEHNR, FQNEAQ (reference sequence). The CDR3 loop is CASMQGTAGATEAFF. The CDR3 DNA follows: TGTGCCAGCATGCAAGGGACAGCCGGCGCCACTGAAGCTTTCTTT.